Listed below are T cell receptor beta chains from one sample, sequenced in a study of blood T cell repertoires in COVID-19. Sequencing used immunoSEQ multiplex PCR; TCRdb keeps in-frame clones, though not all of them. The table records 170,000 or so clones, approximately 88% of them present only once. Sequenced: peripheral blood. These receptors came from a man between 18 and 35 years old with active or convalescent COVID-19. Both conserved end residues are part of each CDR3. A D gene is named only where the DNA matches it firmly. A row's size may be missing; if present it is once, few, many or a size class.

v_gene	abundance	d_gene	j_gene	CDR3aa	CDR3nt
TRBV14	NA	NA	TRBJ1-6	CASSQDRGLTLHF	TGTGCCAGCAGCCAAGATCGCGGGTTAACCCTCCACTTT
TRBV6-6	NA	NA	TRBJ1-1	CASSFSVNTEAFF	TGTGCCAGCAGTTTCAGCGTTAACACTGAAGCTTTCTTT
TRBV7-2	NA	NA	TRBJ2-1	CASSTIYGQLEQFF	TGTGCCAGCAGCACGATTTACGGACAGCTTGAGCAGTTCTTC
TRBV14	NA	TRBD2	TRBJ2-2	CASSVLAGGPRGTGELFF	TGTGCCAGCAGCGTGTTAGCGGGAGGGCCACGGGGGACCGGGGAGCTGTTTTTT
TRBV5-3	NA	NA	TRBJ1-5	CARSPDYYSNQPQHF	TGTGCCAGAAGCCCGGATTACTATAGCAATCAGCCCCAGCATTTT
TRBV6-5	NA	NA	TRBJ2-1	CASNFQGTGEQFF	TGTGCCAGCAATTTTCAGGGCACCGGTGAGCAGTTCTTC
TRBV11-2	NA	NA	TRBJ2-6	CASSPPGSGANVLTF	TGTGCCAGCAGCCCGCCCGGTTCTGGGGCCAACGTCCTGACTTTC
TRBV5-8	few	TRBD2	TRBJ2-7	CASSPTLAGGPYEQYF	TGTGCCAGCAGCCCGACCCTAGCGGGGGGACCCTACGAGCAGTACTTC
TRBV4-2	NA	TRBD1	TRBJ2-5	CASSQDDREWVRETQYF	TGTGCCAGCAGCCAAGACGACAGGGAGTGGGTTCGAGAGACCCAGTACTTC
TRBV11-2	NA	TRBD2	TRBJ2-1	CASSTTSGGASNNEQFF	TGTGCCAGCAGCACGACTAGCGGGGGGGCCTCTAACAATGAGCAGTTCTTC
TRBV6-2/TRBV6-3	NA	TRBD1	TRBJ1-1	CASSKPGQGKTEAFF	TGTGCCAGCAGCAAACCGGGACAGGGGAAGACTGAAGCTTTCTTT
TRBV11-1	NA	TRBD2	TRBJ2-3	CASSLLTSGREDTQYF	TGTGCCAGCAGCTTATTGACTAGCGGGAGGGAAGATACGCAGTATTTT
TRBV25-1	NA	NA	TRBJ2-1	CASSDVGRGNEQFF	TGTGCCAGCAGTGACGTTGGTAGGGGGAACGAGCAGTTCTTC
TRBV19	NA	TRBD1	TRBJ2-1	CASSPIPGQGDNEQFF	TGTGCCAGTAGTCCGATCCCGGGACAGGGGGACAATGAGCAGTTCTTC
TRBV9	NA	TRBD1	TRBJ2-7	CASAMGQGAGEQYF	TGTGCCAGCGCCATGGGACAGGGGGCAGGGGAGCAGTACTTC
TRBV24-1	NA	NA	TRBJ2-1	CATSDPGYPDEQFF	TGTGCCACCAGTGATCCAGGGTACCCGGATGAGCAGTTCTTC
TRBV3-1/TRBV3-2	NA	NA	TRBJ2-7	CASSQPNSYEQYF	TGTGCCAGCAGCCAACCTAACTCCTACGAGCAGTACTTC
TRBV6-5	NA	TRBD1	TRBJ1-5	CASSWDSGQPQHF	TGTGCCAGCAGCTGGGACAGTGGGCAGCCCCAGCATTTT
TRBV30	NA	NA	TRBJ1-6	CAWDRSLGSPLHF	TGTGCCTGGGACAGGAGTTTAGGATCACCCCTCCACTTT
TRBV18	NA	NA	TRBJ2-3	CASSGASGADTQYF	TGTGCCAGCTCAGGAGCATCCGGGGCAGATACGCAGTATTTT
TRBV5-6	NA	NA	TRBJ1-3	CASSLAPRGGNTIYF	TGTGCCAGCAGCTTGGCCCCCAGGGGTGGAAACACCATATATTTT
TRBV6-5	NA	NA	TRBJ1-5	CASSYSPDQPQHF	TGTGCCAGCAGTTACTCCCCGGATCAGCCCCAGCATTTT
TRBV7-2	NA	TRBD1	TRBJ2-7	CASSPQGESEQYF	TGTGCCAGCAGCCCACAGGGGGAAAGCGAGCAGTACTTC
TRBV10-3	once	NA	TRBJ1-5	CAISGAINQPQHF	TGTGCCATCAGTGGGGCCATCAATCAGCCCCAGCATTTT
TRBV14	NA	NA	TRBJ2-7	CASSQDLPPGYEQYF	TGTGCCAGCAGCCAAGATTTGCCTCCGGGGTACGAGCAGTACTTC
TRBV18	NA	NA	TRBJ1-1	CASSSIQGRSNTEAFF	TGTGCCAGCTCATCCATACAGGGTCGGAGCAACACTGAAGCTTTCTTT
TRBV30	NA	TRBD1	TRBJ1-6	CAWTQGRYNSPLHF	TGTGCCTGGACACAGGGGCGGTATAATTCACCCCTCCACTTT
TRBV14	once	NA	TRBJ2-7	CASSQGYRASYEQYF	TGTGCCAGCAGCCAAGGGTACAGAGCCTCCTACGAGCAGTACTTC
TRBV6-5	NA	NA	TRBJ1-1	CASTQDRLNTEAFF	TGTGCCAGCACCCAGGACAGACTGAACACTGAAGCTTTCTTT
TRBV19	NA	NA	TRBJ1-5	CASSIRDNQPQHF	TGTGCCAGTAGTATCAGGGACAATCAGCCCCAGCATTTT
TRBV6-2/TRBV6-3	NA	NA	TRBJ2-4	CASSRQALGAKNIQYF	TGTGCCAGCAGTCGACAGGCCTTGGGGGCCAAAAACATTCAGTACTTC
TRBV19	NA	NA	TRBJ2-7	CASSMKASDYEQYF	TGTGCCAGTAGTATGAAGGCTAGCGACTACGAGCAGTACTTC
TRBV27	NA	NA	TRBJ2-5	CASSLKFREQTQYF	TGTGCCAGCAGCCTTAAATTTCGCGAGCAGACCCAGTACTTC
TRBV7-2	NA	NA	TRBJ1-4	CASSVQISTNEKLFF	TGTGCCAGCAGCGTGCAGATCTCAACTAATGAAAAACTGTTTTTT
TRBV6-5	NA	TRBD1	TRBJ2-5	CASRGTGRETQYF	TGTGCCAGCAGGGGGACAGGGAGAGAGACCCAGTACTTC
TRBV5-1	NA	TRBD1	TRBJ2-7	CASSLPGTGTYEQYF	TGCGCCAGCAGCTTGCCGGGGACAGGGACCTACGAGCAGTACTTC
TRBV6-1	once	TRBD1	TRBJ2-2	CASSASGGWVTGELFF	TGTGCCAGCAGTGCCTCAGGGGGCTGGGTCACCGGGGAGCTGTTTTTT
TRBV19	NA	TRBD1	TRBJ1-1	CASSIRPMGGRGRYAAFF	TGTGCCAGTAGTATACGGCCAATGGGAGGCAGGGGGCGATATGCGGCTTTCTTT
TRBV14	NA	NA	TRBJ1-4	CASSSVATNEKLFF	TGTGCCAGCAGCTCAGTTGCAACTAATGAAAAACTGTTTTTT
TRBV28	NA	NA	TRBJ2-1	CASSRAEPAYNEQFF	TGTGCCAGCAGCCGAGCGGAACCCGCATACAATGAGCAGTTCTTC
TRBV3-1/TRBV3-2	NA	TRBD1	TRBJ1-4	CASSQQGGAGEKLFF	TGTGCCAGCAGCCAGCAGGGGGGCGCGGGCGAAAAACTGTTTTTT
TRBV11-2	NA	TRBD1	TRBJ1-4	CASSTRRRDSPEKLFF	TGTGCCAGCAGCACCCGACGCCGGGACAGCCCTGAAAAACTGTTTTTT
TRBV4-3	NA	NA	TRBJ1-3	CPTRPRGVSGNTIYF	TGCCCCACCCGCCCCCGGGGGGTCTCTGGAAACACCATATATTTT
TRBV5-1	NA	NA	TRBJ1-1	CASSLGQPTEAFF	TGCGCCAGCAGCTTAGGACAGCCCACTGAAGCTTTCTTT
TRBV5-6	NA	TRBD1	TRBJ1-2	CASSLVAGQLRATF	TGTGCCAGCAGCTTGGTAGCGGGACAGCTGCGCGCCACCTTC
TRBV7-2	NA	NA	TRBJ2-7	CASSFKLSGTKFYEQYF	TGTGCCAGCAGCTTTAAGTTAAGCGGGACAAAATTCTACGAGCAGTACTTC
TRBV4-3	NA	NA	TRBJ2-1	CASSGGAFNEQFF	TGCGCCAGCAGCGGTGGAGCTTTCAATGAGCAGTTCTTC
TRBV5-1	NA	NA	TRBJ1-2	CASSAAGRGYGYTF	TGCGCCAGCAGCGCCGCGGGGAGGGGCTATGGCTACACCTTC
TRBV6-5	NA	TRBD2	TRBJ2-3	CASSFSGGLSTDTQYF	TGTGCCAGCAGTTTTAGCGGGGGGCTGAGCACAGATACGCAGTATTTT
TRBV4-1	NA	NA	TRBJ2-7	CASSQDHDSSYEQYF	TGCGCCAGCAGCCAAGATCACGACAGCTCCTACGAGCAGTACTTC
TRBV4-1	NA	NA	TRBJ2-3	CASSQVQGTSTDTQYF	TGCGCCAGCAGCCAAGTTCAGGGAACTAGCACAGATACGCAGTATTTT
TRBV29-1	NA	NA	TRBJ1-2	CSVEGPFGYTF	TGCAGCGTCGAAGGGCCCTTTGGCTACACCTTC
TRBV3-1/TRBV3-2	NA	NA	TRBJ2-5	CASSQDPQVETQYF	TGTGCCAGCAGCCAAGACCCCCAGGTGGAGACCCAGTACTTC